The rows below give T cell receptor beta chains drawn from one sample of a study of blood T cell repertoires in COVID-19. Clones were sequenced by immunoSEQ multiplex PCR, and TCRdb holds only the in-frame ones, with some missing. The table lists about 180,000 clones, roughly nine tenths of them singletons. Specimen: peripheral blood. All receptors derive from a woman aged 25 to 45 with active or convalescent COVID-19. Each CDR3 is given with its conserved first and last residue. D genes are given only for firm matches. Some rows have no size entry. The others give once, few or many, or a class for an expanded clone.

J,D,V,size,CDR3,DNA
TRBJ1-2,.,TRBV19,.,CASIRTGRSYTF,TGTGCCAGTATCCGGACGGGAAGAAGCTACACCTTC
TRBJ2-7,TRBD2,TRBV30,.,CAWSREGYFTSGHEQYF,TGTGCCTGGTCGAGGGAGGGATACTTTACTTCCGGCCACGAGCAGTACTTC
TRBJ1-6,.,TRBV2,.,CASSVPVSYNSPLHF,TGTGCCAGCAGTGTCCCAGTCTCCTATAATTCACCCCTCCACTTT
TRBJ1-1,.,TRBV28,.,CASKLSGGLNTEAFF,TGTGCCAGCAAATTATCGGGGGGATTGAACACTGAAGCTTTCTTT
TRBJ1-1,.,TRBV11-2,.,CASSPRAGTEAFF,TGTGCCAGCAGCCCTAGGGCGGGCACTGAAGCTTTCTTT
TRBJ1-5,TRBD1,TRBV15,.,CATSPEGQGTQPQHF,TGTGCCACCAGCCCCGAGGGACAGGGGACTCAGCCCCAGCATTTT
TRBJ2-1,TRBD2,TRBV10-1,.,CASSEGTKPSYNEQFF,TGCGCCAGCAGTGAGGGGACTAAACCTTCCTACAATGAGCAGTTCTTC
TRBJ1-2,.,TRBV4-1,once,CASSQAETAYYGYTF,TGCGCCAGCAGCCAAGCGGAGACAGCCTACTATGGCTACACCTTC
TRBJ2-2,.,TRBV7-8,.,CASSTLARLSGELFF,TGTGCCAGCAGCACCCTCGCCAGGTTAAGCGGGGAGCTGTTTTTT
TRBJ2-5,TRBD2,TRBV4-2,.,CASSQDAASGGRETQYF,TGTGCCAGCAGCCAAGATGCGGCTAGCGGGGGGCGGGAGACCCAGTACTTC
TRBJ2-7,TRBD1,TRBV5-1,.,CASSGGQGLSYEQYF,TGCGCCAGCAGCGGGGGACAGGGGCTCTCCTACGAGCAGTACTTC
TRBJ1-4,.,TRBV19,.,CASSRQDPTSKLFF,TGTGCCAGTAGTCGACAGGACCCAACGTCAAAACTGTTTTTT
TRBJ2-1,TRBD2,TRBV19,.,CASSIVPGGEQFF,TGTGCCAGTAGTATAGTCCCGGGGGGTGAGCAGTTCTTC
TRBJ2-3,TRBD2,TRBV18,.,CASSPPILATSTDTQYF,TGTGCCAGCTCACCACCCATACTAGCGACTAGCACAGATACGCAGTATTTT
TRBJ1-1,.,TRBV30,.,CAWGRRTAEAFF,TGTGCCTGGGGCCGTAGGACAGCTGAAGCTTTCTTT
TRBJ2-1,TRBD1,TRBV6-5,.,CASSTGTGKNEQFF,TGTGCCAGCAGTACCGGGACAGGGAAAAATGAGCAGTTCTTC
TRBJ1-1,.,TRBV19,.,CASSRTVLNTEAFF,TGTGCCAGTAGTCGAACAGTTTTGAACACTGAAGCTTTCTTT
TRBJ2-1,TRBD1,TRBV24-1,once,CATRTGIGNEQFF,TGTGCCACCAGGACAGGGATAGGCAATGAGCAGTTCTTC
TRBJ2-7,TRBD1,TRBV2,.,CASTGTGPREQYF,TGTGCCAGCACCGGGACAGGGCCGCGAGAGCAGTACTTC
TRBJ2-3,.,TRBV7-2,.,CASSPRAVYTDTQYF,TGTGCCAGCAGCCCGAGGGCAGTTTACACAGATACGCAGTATTTT